This T cell receptor (beta chain) was recovered during a study of PD-1 blockade in classical Hodgkin lymphoma. Study-wide context: Patients received nivolumab 3 mg/kg intravenously every 2 weeks. Study-wide results and limits: Possible causes of repertoire differences, disease activity or prior therapy, remain undefined. CD4+ TCR diversity rose significantly by C4D1, and CD8+ TCR diversity did not.

Brentuximab vedotin exposure varied, and every patient relapsed after autologous stem cell transplantation. TCRdb's table, derived via immunoSEQ multiplex PCR, lists solely in-frame clones and lacks some. The sample consists of over 35,000 clones, less than 80% of them appearing once. The germline V gene has CDR1 SGHNT and CDR2 YENEEA. V was shortened by 7 bases and J by 0 bases, with 19 bases between the two germline ends. The CDR3 spans 18 residues. Concerning this clone itself: Its antigen is undetermined.

The source is a human donor with classical Hodgkin lymphoma. The source was peripheral blood mononuclear cells (PBMCs), collected at baseline. The V gene is TRBV11-3, the J gene TRBJ2-6; TRBD2 might be the D (7 bases). The chain's CDR3 is CASIAGAELASGANVLTF. CDR3 nucleotide sequence: TGTGCCAGCATCGCGGGGGCGGAACTAGCCTCTGGGGCCAACGTCCTGACTTTC.